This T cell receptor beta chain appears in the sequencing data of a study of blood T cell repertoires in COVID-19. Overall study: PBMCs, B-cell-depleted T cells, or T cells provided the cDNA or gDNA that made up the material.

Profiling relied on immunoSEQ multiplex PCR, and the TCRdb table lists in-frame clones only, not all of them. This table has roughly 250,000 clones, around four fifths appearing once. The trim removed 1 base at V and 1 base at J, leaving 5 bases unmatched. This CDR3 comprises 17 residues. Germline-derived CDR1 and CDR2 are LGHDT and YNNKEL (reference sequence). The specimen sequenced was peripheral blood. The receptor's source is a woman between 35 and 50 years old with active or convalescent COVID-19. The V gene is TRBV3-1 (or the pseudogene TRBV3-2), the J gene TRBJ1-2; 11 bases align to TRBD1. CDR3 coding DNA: TGTGCCAGCAGCCAAGGCACGGGACAGGGGGTTAACTATGGCTACACCTTC. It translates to CASSQGTGQGVNYGYTF.